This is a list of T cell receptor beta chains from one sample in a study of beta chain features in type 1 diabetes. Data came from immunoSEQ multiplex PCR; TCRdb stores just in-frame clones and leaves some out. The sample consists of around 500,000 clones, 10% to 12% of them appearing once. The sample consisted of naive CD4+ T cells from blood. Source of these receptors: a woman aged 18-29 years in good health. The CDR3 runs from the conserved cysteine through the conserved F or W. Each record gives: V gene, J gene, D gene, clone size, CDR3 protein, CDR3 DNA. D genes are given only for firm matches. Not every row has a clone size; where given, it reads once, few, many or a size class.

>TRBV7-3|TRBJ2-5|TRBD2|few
CASSLAGGMETQYF
TGTGCCAGCAGCCTAGCGGGGGGCATGGAGACCCAGTACTTC
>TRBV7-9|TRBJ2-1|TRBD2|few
CASSLAGTRREFF
TGTGCCAGCAGCTTAGCGGGGACTAGGAGGGAGTTCTTC
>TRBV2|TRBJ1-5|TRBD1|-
CASAGQGFNQPQHF
TGTGCCAGTGCGGGACAGGGGTTTAATCAGCCCCAGCATTTT
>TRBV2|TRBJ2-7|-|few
CASSVSSSEQYF
TGTGCCAGCAGTGTGTCGTCGTCAGAGCAGTACTTC
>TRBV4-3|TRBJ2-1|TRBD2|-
CASSQDREGGTSTGNEQFF
TGCGCCAGCAGCCAAGATAGAGAGGGAGGGACTAGCACCGGCAATGAGCAGTTCTTC
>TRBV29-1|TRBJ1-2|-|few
CSVGTVRTYGYTF
TGCAGCGTTGGGACAGTTAGAACCTATGGCTACACCTTC
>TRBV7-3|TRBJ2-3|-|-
CASSLLGAGTDTQYF
TGTGCCAGCAGCTTACTGGGGGCTGGCACAGATACGCAGTATTTT
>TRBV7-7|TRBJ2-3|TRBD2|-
CASSLAGVADTQYF
TGTGCTAGCAGCTTAGCGGGAGTGGCAGATACGCAGTATTTT
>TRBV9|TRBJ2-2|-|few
CASSSRNTGELFF
TGTGCCAGCAGCTCCCGGAACACCGGGGAGCTGTTTTTT
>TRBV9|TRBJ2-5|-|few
CASSVGPRGGETQYF
TGTGCCAGCAGCGTAGGCCCCCGGGGCGGAGAGACCCAGTACTTC
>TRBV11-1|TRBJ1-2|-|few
CASSLVPGFGSRF
TGTGCCAGCAGCTTAGTTCCTGGTTTCGGCAGCCGCTTC
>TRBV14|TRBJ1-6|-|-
CASSQDGVPPLHF
TGTGCCAGCAGCCAAGATGGAGTTCCTCCTCTCCACTTT
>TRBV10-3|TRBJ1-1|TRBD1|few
CAISGGQGLNTEAFF
TGTGCCATCAGTGGCGGACAGGGTCTGAACACTGAAGCTTTCTTT
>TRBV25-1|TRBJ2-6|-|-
CASSELGFSGANVLTF
TGTGCCAGCAGTGAATTAGGGTTCTCTGGGGCCAACGTCCTGACTTTC
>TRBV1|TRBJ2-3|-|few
CTSSQDLPGSHGTDTQYF
TGCACCAGCAGCCAAGATCTCCCGGGGTCTCATGGCACAGATACGCAGTATTTT
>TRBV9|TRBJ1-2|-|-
CASSPQVANYGYTF
TGTGCCAGCAGCCCACAGGTAGCCAACTATGGCTACACCTTC
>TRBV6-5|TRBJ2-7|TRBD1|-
CASSYWAGTGILEQYF
TGTGCCAGCAGTTACTGGGCCGGGACAGGGATTCTCGAGCAGTACTTC
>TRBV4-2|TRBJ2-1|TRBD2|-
CASSPSLAGGDEQFF
TGTGCCAGCAGCCCTTCACTAGCGGGGGGCGATGAGCAGTTCTTC
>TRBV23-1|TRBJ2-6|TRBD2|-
CASSQAGVQASARSGANVLTF
TGCGCCAGCAGTCAAGCGGGGGTGCAGGCTAGCGCCCGCTCTGGGGCCAACGTCCTGACTTTC
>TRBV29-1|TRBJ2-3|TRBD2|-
CSVVAGRGVDTQYF
TGCAGCGTCGTAGCGGGAAGAGGGGTAGATACGCAGTATTTT
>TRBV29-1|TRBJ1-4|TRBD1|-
CSVSQGGGEKLFF
TGCAGCGTTTCCCAGGGGGGTGGGGAAAAACTGTTTTTT
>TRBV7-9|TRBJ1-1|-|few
CASSLKGEAFF
TGTGCCAGCAGCTTAAAGGGGGAAGCTTTCTTT
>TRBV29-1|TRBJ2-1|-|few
CSFSLLLPYNEQFF
TGCAGTTTCTCTCTACTCCTTCCTTACAATGAGCAGTTCTTC
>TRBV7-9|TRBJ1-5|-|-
CASSLLGGNQPQHF
TGTGCCAGCTCCCTCTTAGGGGGTAATCAGCCCCAGCATTTT
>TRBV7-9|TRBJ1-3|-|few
CASSYRPSSGNTIYF
TGTGCCAGCAGTTACCGACCGAGCTCTGGAAACACCATATATTTT
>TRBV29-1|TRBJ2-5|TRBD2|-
CSGGGLADQETQYF
TGCAGCGGTGGAGGACTAGCGGATCAAGAGACCCAGTACTTC
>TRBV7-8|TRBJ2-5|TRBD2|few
CASSFAGGGETQYF
TGTGCCAGCAGCTTCGCGGGAGGGGGAGAGACCCAGTACTTC
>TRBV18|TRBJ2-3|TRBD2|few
CASSATSGKTDTQYF
TGTGCCAGCTCAGCGACTAGCGGAAAAACAGATACGCAGTATTTT
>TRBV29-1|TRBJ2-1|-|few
CSAERGGREQFF
TGCAGCGCTGAAAGGGGGGGGCGTGAGCAGTTCTTC
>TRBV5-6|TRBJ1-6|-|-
CASGTALLNSPLHF
TGTGCCAGCGGGACCGCGCTTTTGAATTCACCCCTCCACTTT
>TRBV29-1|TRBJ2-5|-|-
CSVERVWRETQYF
TGCAGCGTTGAACGGGTGTGGAGAGAGACCCAGTACTTC
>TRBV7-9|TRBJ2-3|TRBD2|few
CASSQGLAGGRDTQYF
TGTGCCAGCAGCCAAGGACTAGCGGGGGGCCGAGATACGCAGTATTTT
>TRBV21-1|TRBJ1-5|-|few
CASSKGWTGMEQPQHF
TGTGCCAGCAGCAAAGGGTGGACAGGGATGGAACAGCCCCAGCATTTT
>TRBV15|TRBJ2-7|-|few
CATSRGGRPTLGEQYF
TGTGCCACCAGCAGAGGTGGCAGACCCACCTTAGGGGAGCAGTACTTC
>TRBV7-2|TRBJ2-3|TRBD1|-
CASSLAGQSHTQYF
TGTGCCAGCAGCTTAGCGGGACAGAGCCATACGCAGTATTTT
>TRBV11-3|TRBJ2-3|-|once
CASSGNGLSRSTDTQYF
TGTGCCAGCAGCGGAAACGGACTTTCCAGAAGCACAGATACGCAGTATTTT
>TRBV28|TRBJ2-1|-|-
CASMRGVLNEQFF
TGTGCCAGCATGAGGGGCGTTTTAAATGAGCAGTTCTTC
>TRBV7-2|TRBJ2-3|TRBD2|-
CASSLQREAFSLSRDTQYF
TGTGCCAGCAGCTTACAGCGGGAGGCTTTCTCCCTTTCTAGGGATACGCAGTATTTT
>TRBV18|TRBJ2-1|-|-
CASSTQPGTTIGEQFF
TGTGCCAGCTCAACCCAGCCCGGGACGACAATAGGTGAGCAGTTCTTC
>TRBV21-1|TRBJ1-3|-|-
CASSARIGTGPGNTIYF
TGTGCCAGCAGCGCTCGTATAGGGACAGGGCCTGGAAACACCATATATTTT
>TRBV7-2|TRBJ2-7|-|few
CASSFGTGTEVGEQYF
TGTGCCAGCAGCTTCGGGACCGGGACCGAGGTGGGCGAGCAGTACTTC
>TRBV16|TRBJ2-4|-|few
CASSQTGSEGNIQYF
TGTGCCAGCAGCCAGACTGGCAGTGAAGGAAACATTCAGTACTTC
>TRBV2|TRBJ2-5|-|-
CASRGTSTQYF
TGTGCCAGCAGGGGAACCTCGACCCAGTACTTC
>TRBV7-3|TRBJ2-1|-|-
CASSLRGGQYNEQFF
TGTGCCAGCAGTTTGCGCGGGGGCCAGTACAATGAGCAGTTCTTC
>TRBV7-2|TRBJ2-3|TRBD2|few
CASSSSLAGWADTQYF
TGTGCCAGCAGCTCCTCACTAGCGGGGTGGGCAGATACGCAGTATTTT
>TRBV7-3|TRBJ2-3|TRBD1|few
CASSSSGGEDTQYF
TGTGCCAGCAGCTCCTCAGGGGGCGAAGATACGCAGTATTTT
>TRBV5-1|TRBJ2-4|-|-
CASGLGENIQYF
TGCGCCAGCGGCCTCGGGGAAAACATTCAGTACTTC
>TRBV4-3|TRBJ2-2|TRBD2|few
CASSPPSGLNTGELFF
TGCGCCAGCAGCCCCCCTAGCGGGCTGAACACCGGGGAGCTGTTTTTT